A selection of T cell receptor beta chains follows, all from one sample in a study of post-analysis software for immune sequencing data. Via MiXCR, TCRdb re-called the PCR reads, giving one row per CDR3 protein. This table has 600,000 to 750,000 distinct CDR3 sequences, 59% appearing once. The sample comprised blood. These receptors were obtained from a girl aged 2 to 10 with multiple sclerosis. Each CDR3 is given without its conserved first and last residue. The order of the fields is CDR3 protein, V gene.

cdr3_aa: ASSSSLAQY; v_call: TRBV7-2
cdr3_aa: ASSVGLAGGDTQY; v_call: TRBV9
cdr3_aa: ASSYLRGWNEQF; v_call: TRBV6-5
cdr3_aa: ATKTGVETEAF; v_call: TRBV15
cdr3_aa: SVDFGQGYYGYT; v_call: TRBV29-1
cdr3_aa: ASRPGLAGRETQY; v_call: TRBV6-2/TRBV6-3
cdr3_aa: ASRPRDSHNEQF; v_call: TRBV12-3/TRBV12-4
cdr3_aa: SVEDGMENIQY; v_call: TRBV29-1
cdr3_aa: SAPQAGRAYNEQF; v_call: TRBV20-1
cdr3_aa: ASSSSSQDTISTDTQY; v_call: TRBV6-2/TRBV6-3
cdr3_aa: SARDGTLSTDTQY; v_call: TRBV20-1
cdr3_aa: ASAVTGTDTQY; v_call: TRBV12-3/TRBV12-4
cdr3_aa: ASSLRRASAYNEQF; v_call: TRBV7-3
cdr3_aa: SVEVTGYEQY; v_call: TRBV29-1
cdr3_aa: SVESSQLNTEAF; v_call: TRBV29-1
cdr3_aa: ASSSMTGTEQY; v_call: TRBV7-9
cdr3_aa: ASRTRQGKGITEAF; v_call: TRBV12-3/TRBV12-4
cdr3_aa: ASVSRQAGPATDTQY; v_call: TRBV6-2/TRBV6-3
cdr3_aa: ASSLWAASYNEQF; v_call: TRBV5-6
cdr3_aa: ASSPGSYEQY; v_call: TRBV3-1
cdr3_aa: ASSLMPSEQF; v_call: TRBV12-3/TRBV12-4
cdr3_aa: GSNRGIYGYT; v_call: TRBV20-1
cdr3_aa: ASREEGPEAF; v_call: TRBV2
cdr3_aa: ASGMTTSNEQF; v_call: TRBV27
cdr3_aa: SAPFDRGNIQY; v_call: TRBV20-1
cdr3_aa: ASSRTGQGEGEQF; v_call: TRBV3-1
cdr3_aa: ASRYNLYNSPLH; v_call: TRBV14
cdr3_aa: ATRPASGRRNEQF; v_call: TRBV11-1
cdr3_aa: ASSGDLYNEQF; v_call: TRBV18
cdr3_aa: ASSWSDYGYT; v_call: TRBV6-6
cdr3_aa: ASSVGAGAPEAF; v_call: TRBV9
cdr3_aa: SADYPPEQPNYGYT; v_call: TRBV20-1
cdr3_aa: ASSFTVGGETQTQY; v_call: TRBV5-1
cdr3_aa: AVKRGNEQF; v_call: TRBV19
cdr3_aa: ASSLGGIGGGVETQY; v_call: TRBV11-3
cdr3_aa: SARGGLASETQY; v_call: TRBV20-1
cdr3_aa: ASSQDPQDRGVYEQY; v_call: TRBV4-1
cdr3_aa: SATATGSPYNEQF; v_call: TRBV20-1
cdr3_aa: ASSVGGLQETQY; v_call: TRBV9
cdr3_aa: ASRPGLPSSYNEQF; v_call: TRBV5-1
cdr3_aa: ATSRQVGYEQF; v_call: TRBV10-1
cdr3_aa: ASSSAGGYT; v_call: TRBV6-5
cdr3_aa: ASSPGQAATNEKLF; v_call: TRBV7-9
cdr3_aa: ASRAWGEQF; v_call: TRBV12-3/TRBV12-4
cdr3_aa: AWSKGGQSYEQY; v_call: TRBV30
cdr3_aa: ASSPGVAGSDEQF; v_call: TRBV27
cdr3_aa: AISGGTGVHEQY; v_call: TRBV10-3
cdr3_aa: ATCLAGGETQY; v_call: TRBV15
cdr3_aa: SASMGRDGYT; v_call: TRBV20-1
cdr3_aa: SAAEGAGEQY; v_call: TRBV20-1
cdr3_aa: ASSPAPLGYGYT; v_call: TRBV7-9
cdr3_aa: SAGGTNTDTQY; v_call: TRBV20-1
cdr3_aa: ASSQDRVLGTQY; v_call: TRBV4-3
cdr3_aa: ASSYPDRSSGNTIY; v_call: TRBV6-6
cdr3_aa: ASSTGQVNQPQH; v_call: TRBV5-1
cdr3_aa: ASSLDTYYGYT; v_call: TRBV5-5
cdr3_aa: ATSAARTEAF; v_call: TRBV7-8
cdr3_aa: ASIKGDHVRATQY; v_call: TRBV7-9
cdr3_aa: ATSEPGGDSYNEQF; v_call: TRBV24-1